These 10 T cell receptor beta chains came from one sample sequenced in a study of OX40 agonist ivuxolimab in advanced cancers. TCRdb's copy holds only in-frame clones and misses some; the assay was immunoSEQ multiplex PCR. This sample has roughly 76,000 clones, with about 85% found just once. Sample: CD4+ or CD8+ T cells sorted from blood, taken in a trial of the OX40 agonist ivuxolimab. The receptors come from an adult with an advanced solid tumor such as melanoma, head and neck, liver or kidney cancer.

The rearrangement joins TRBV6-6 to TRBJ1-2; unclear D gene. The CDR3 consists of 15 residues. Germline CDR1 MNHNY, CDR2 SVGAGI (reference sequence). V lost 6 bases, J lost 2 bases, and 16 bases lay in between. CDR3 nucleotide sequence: TGTGCCAGCAGCCTCAGGACGCCACCAAACTATGGCTACACCTTC. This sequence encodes CASSLRTPPNYGYTF.

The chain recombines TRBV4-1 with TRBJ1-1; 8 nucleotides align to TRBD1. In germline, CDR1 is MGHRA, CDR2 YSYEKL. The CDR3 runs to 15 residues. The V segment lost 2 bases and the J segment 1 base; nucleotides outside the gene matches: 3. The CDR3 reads CASSQQGARNTEAFF. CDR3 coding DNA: TGCGCCAGCAGCCAACAGGGGGCTCGGAACACTGAAGCTTTCTTT.

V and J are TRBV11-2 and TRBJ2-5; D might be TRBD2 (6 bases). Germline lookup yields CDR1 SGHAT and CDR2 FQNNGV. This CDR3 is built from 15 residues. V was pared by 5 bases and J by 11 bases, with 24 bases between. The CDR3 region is CASSPNRILDREQYF. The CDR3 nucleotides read TGTGCCAGCAGCCCAAACCGAATACTCGATCGGGAGCAGTACTTC. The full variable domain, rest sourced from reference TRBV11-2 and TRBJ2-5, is EAGVAQSPRYKIIEKRQSVAFWCNPISGHATLYWYQQILGQGPKLLIQFQNNGVVDDSQLPKDRFSAERLKGVDSTLKIQPAKLEDSAVYLCASSPNRILDREQYFGPGTRLLVL.

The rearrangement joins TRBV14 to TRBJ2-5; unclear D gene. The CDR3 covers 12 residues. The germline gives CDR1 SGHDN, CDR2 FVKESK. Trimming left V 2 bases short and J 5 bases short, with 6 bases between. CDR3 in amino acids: CASSQPWETQYF. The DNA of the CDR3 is TGTGCCAGCAGCCAACCGTGGGAGACCCAGTACTTC.

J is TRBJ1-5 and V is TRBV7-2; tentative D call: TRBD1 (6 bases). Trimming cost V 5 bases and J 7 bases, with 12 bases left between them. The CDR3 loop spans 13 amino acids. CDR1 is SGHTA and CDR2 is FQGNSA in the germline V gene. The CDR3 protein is CASSPHREQPQHF. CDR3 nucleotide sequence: TGTGCCAGCAGCCCACACAGGGAACAGCCCCAGCATTTT.

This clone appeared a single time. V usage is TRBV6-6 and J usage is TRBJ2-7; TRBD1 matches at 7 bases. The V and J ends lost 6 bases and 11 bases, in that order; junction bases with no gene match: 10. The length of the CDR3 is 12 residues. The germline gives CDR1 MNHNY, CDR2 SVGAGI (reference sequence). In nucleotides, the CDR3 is TGTGCCAGCAGGTATCGTACCGGACAGGAGTACGTC. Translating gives CASRYRTGQEYV.

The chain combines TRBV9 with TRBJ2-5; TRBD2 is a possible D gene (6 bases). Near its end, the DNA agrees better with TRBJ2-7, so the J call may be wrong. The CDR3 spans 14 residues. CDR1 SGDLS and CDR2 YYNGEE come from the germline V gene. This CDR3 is CASSVGDWPYEQYF. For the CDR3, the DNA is TGTGCCAGCAGCGTAGGGGACTGGCCCTACGAGCAGTACTTC.

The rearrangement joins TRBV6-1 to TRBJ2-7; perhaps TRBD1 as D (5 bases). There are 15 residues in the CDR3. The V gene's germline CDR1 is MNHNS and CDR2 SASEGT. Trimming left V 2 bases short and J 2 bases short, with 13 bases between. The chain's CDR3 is CASSEWPGIPYEQYF. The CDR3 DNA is TGTGCCAGCAGTGAATGGCCAGGGATCCCCTACGAGCAGTACTTC.

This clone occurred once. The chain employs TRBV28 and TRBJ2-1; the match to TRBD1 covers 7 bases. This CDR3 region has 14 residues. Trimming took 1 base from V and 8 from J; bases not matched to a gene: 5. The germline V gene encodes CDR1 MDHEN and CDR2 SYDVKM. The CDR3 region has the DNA TGTGCCAGCAGTTTATATGTAGGGGGCGATGAGCAGTTCTTC. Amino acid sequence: CASSLYVGGDEQFF. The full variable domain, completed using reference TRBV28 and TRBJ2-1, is DVKVTQSSRYLVKRTGEKVFLECVQDMDHENMFWYRQDPGLGLRLIYFSYDVKMKEKGDIPEGYSVSREKKERFSLILESASTNQTSMYLCASSLYVGGDEQFFGPGTRLTVL.

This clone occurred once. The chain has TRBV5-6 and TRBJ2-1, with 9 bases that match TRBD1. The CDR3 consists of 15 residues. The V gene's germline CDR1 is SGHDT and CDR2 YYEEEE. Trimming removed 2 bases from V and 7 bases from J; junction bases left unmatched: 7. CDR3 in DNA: TGTGCCAGCAGCTTCCAACAGGGGGCGCAAAATGAGCAGTTCTTC. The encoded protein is CASSFQQGAQNEQFF.